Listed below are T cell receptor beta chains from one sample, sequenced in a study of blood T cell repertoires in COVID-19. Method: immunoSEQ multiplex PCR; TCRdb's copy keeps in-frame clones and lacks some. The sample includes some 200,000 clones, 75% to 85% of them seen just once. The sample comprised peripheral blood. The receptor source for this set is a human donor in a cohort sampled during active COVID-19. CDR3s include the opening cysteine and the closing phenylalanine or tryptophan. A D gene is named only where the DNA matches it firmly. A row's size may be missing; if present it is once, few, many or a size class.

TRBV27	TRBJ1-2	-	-	CASSFSGLGNYGYTF	TGTGCCAGCAGTTTCTCAGGGCTGGGGAACTATGGCTACACCTTC
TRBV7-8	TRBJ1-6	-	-	CASSPDGINSPLHF	TGTGCCAGCAGCCCCGACGGGATTAATTCACCCCTCCACTTT
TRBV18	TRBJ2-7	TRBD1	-	CASSLGQWGYEQYF	TGTGCCAGCTCACTGGGACAGTGGGGCTACGAGCAGTACTTC
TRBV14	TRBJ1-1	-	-	CASSRPGMNTEAFF	TGTGCCAGCAGCCGACCGGGGATGAACACTGAAGCTTTCTTT
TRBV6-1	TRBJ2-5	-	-	CASSEARWKGLPQETQYF	TGTGCCAGCAGTGAAGCGCGATGGAAGGGGCTCCCTCAAGAGACCCAGTACTTC
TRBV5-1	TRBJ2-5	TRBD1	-	CASSLQGAGETQYF	TGCGCCAGCAGCTTACAGGGGGCAGGGGAGACCCAGTACTTC
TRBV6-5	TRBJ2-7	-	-	CASSPGGSSYEQYF	TGTGCCAGCAGTCCCGGGGGAAGCTCCTACGAGCAGTACTTC
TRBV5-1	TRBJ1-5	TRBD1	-	CASSLGTGGGQPQHF	TGCGCCAGCAGCTTGGGGACAGGGGGAGGGCAGCCCCAGCATTTT
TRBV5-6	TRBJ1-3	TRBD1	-	CASSFGQGSGNTIYF	TGTGCCAGCAGCTTCGGACAGGGGTCTGGAAACACCATATATTTT
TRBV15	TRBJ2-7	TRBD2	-	CATSVTSGTYEQYF	TGTGCCACCAGCGTGACTAGCGGGACCTACGAGCAGTACTTC
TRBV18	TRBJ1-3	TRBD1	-	CASSQGTGGNTIYF	TGTGCCAGCTCCCAGGGGACAGGAGGAAACACCATATATTTT
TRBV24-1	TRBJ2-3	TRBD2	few	CATSDGTSGRASTDTQYF	TGTGCCACCAGTGATGGGACTAGCGGGAGGGCCTCCACAGATACGCAGTATTTT
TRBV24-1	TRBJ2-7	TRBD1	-	CATSDSGQGTYEQYF	TGTGCCACCAGTGATTCCGGACAGGGAACCTACGAGCAGTACTTC
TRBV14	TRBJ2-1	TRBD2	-	CASSPTLLGLAGGRDEQFF	TGTGCCAGCAGCCCTACTTTGCTGGGACTAGCGGGAGGGCGGGATGAGCAGTTCTTC
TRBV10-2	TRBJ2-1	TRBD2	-	CASRDSGRIDEQFF	TGCGCCAGCCGTGACAGCGGGAGAATCGATGAGCAGTTCTTC
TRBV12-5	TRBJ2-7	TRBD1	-	CASGLVFSDRAHEQYF	TGTGCTAGTGGTTTGGTATTTTCAGACAGGGCTCACGAGCAGTACTTC
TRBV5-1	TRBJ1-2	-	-	CASSLGGGNGYTF	TGCGCCAGCAGCTTGGGAGGAGGAAATGGCTACACCTTC
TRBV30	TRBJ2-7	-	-	CAWGTGSSYEQYF	TGTGCCTGGGGGACTGGCAGCTCCTACGAGCAGTACTTC
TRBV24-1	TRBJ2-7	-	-	CATSDPRDMINEQYF	TGTGCCACCAGTGATCCCAGGGATATGATCAACGAGCAGTACTTC
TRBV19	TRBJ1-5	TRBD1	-	CASSTETGGGLLGQPQHF	TGTGCCAGTAGTACCGAGACAGGGGGCGGACTCCTGGGTCAGCCCCAGCATTTT
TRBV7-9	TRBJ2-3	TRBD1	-	CASSLYRGNTDTQYF	TGTGCCAGCAGCTTATACAGGGGAAACACAGATACGCAGTATTTT
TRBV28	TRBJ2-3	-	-	CASTSGADTQYF	TGTGCCAGCACGTCGGGGGCAGATACGCAGTATTTT
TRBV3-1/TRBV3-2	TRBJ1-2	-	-	CASRLGAGDRYGYTF	TGTGCCAGCCGCCTTGGTGCAGGGGATAGGTATGGCTACACCTTC
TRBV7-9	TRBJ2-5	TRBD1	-	CASSHRGQSETQYF	TGTGCCAGCAGCCACAGGGGGCAAAGTGAGACCCAGTACTTC
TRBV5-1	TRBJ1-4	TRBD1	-	CASSQGQRNEKLFF	TGCGCCAGCAGCCAGGGACAGAGAAATGAAAAACTGTTTTTT
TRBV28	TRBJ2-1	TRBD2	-	CASTPGGSPTHEQFF	TGTGCCAGCACCCCGGGGGGGTCTCCCACTCATGAGCAGTTCTTC
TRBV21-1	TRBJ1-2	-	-	CASSKGGQGAKGYTF	TGTGCCAGCAGCAAAGGGGGACAGGGGGCCAAGGGCTACACCTTC
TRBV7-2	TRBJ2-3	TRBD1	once	CASSGTGGRRTDTQYF	TGTGCCAGCAGCGGGACAGGGGGACGAAGAACAGATACGCAGTATTTT
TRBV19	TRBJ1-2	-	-	CASSMQYYGYTF	TGTGCCAGTAGTATGCAGTATTATGGCTACACCTTC
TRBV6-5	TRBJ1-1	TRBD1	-	CASKIQGWGTEAFF	TGTGCCAGCAAGATACAGGGGTGGGGCACTGAAGCTTTCTTT
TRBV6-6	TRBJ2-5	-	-	CASRVGVWQNKETQYF	TGTGCCAGTCGAGTCGGGGTCTGGCAAAACAAAGAGACCCAGTACTTC
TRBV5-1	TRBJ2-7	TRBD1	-	CASSPWTGSTHEQYF	TGCGCCAGCAGCCCTTGGACAGGGAGTACCCACGAGCAGTACTTC
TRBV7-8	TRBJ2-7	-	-	CASSLGTNYEQYF	TGTGCCAGCAGCCTCGGGACAAACTACGAGCAGTACTTC
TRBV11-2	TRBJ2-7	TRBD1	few	CASSPILLRDRGFVYEQYF	TGTGCCAGCAGCCCGATCCTCCTCCGGGACAGGGGATTTGTGTACGAGCAGTACTTC
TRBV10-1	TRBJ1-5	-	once	CASSDGAFNQPQHF	TGCGCCAGCAGTGATGGGGCATTTAATCAGCCCCAGCATTTT
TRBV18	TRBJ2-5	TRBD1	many	CASSPRDRGETQYF	TGTGCCAGCTCACCAAGGGACAGGGGTGAGACCCAGTACTTC
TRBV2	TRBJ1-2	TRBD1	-	CASTPLRTGKYGYTF	TGTGCCAGCACTCCTTTAAGGACAGGGAAATATGGCTACACCTTC
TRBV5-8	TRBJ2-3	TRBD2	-	CASSSTLAGRFMDTQYF	TGTGCCAGCAGCTCCACACTAGCGGGAAGGTTCATGGATACGCAGTATTTT
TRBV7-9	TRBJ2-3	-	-	CAVTSSPDTQYF	TGTGCCGTTACTAGCAGCCCAGATACGCAGTATTTT
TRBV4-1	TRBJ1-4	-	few	CASSQVGRNEKLFF	TGCGCCAGCAGCCAAGTGGGGAGAAATGAAAAACTGTTTTTT
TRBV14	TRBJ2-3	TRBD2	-	CASSPGTSGTTDTQYF	TGTGCCAGCAGCCCAGGGACTAGCGGGACCACAGATACGCAGTATTTT
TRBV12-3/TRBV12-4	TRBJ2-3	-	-	CASSSGSTDTQYF	TGTGCCAGCAGTTCAGGGAGCACAGATACGCAGTATTTT
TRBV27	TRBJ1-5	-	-	CASSLSRGGSNQPQHF	TGTGCCAGCAGTTTATCTCGGGGGGGGAGCAATCAGCCCCAGCATTTT
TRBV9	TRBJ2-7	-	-	CASSAGTYSYEQYF	TGTGCCAGCAGCGCCGGGACTTATTCCTACGAGCAGTACTTC
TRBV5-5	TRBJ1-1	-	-	CASSLLSGANTEAFF	TGTGCCAGCAGCTTGCTTTCAGGGGCGAACACTGAAGCTTTCTTT
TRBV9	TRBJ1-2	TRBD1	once	CASSVASTGRNGYTF	TGTGCCAGCAGCGTAGCTTCGACAGGGAGAAACGGCTACACCTTC
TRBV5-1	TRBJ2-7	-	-	CASSLNGQEQYF	TGCGCCAGCAGCTTGAACGGACAGGAGCAGTACTTC
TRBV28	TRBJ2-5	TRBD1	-	CASSPTGASETQYF	TGTGCCAGCAGTCCAACAGGGGCTTCGGAGACCCAGTACTTC
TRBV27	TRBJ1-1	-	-	CASSLQGMNTEAFF	TGTGCCAGCAGTCTACAGGGAATGAACACTGAAGCTTTCTTT
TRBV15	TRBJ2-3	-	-	CATSRDGSGTFEILGTDTQYF	TGTGCCACCAGCAGAGATGGTTCCGGGACATTTGAAATTCTTGGCACAGATACGCAGTATTTT
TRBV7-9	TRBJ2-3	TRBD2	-	CASSSGLNTQYF	TGTGCCAGCAGCTCGGGACTAAATACGCAGTATTTT
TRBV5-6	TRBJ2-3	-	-	CASSSSPPDTQYF	TGTGCCAGCAGCTCCTCTCCTCCAGATACGCAGTATTTT
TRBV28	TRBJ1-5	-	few	CASSLGGGRFMAQHF	TGTGCCAGCAGTTTGGGGGGGGGCAGGTTCATGGCCCAGCATTTT
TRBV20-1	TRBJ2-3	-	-	CSASTDPGNTQYF	TGCAGTGCTAGTACAGATCCGGGGAATACGCAGTATTTT
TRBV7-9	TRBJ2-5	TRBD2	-	CASSLSSGGETQYF	TGTGCCAGCAGCTTAAGTTCCGGGGGGGAGACCCAGTACTTC
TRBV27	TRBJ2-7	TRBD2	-	CASSAWTSGNYEQYF	TGTGCCAGCAGTGCCTGGACTAGCGGGAACTACGAGCAGTACTTC
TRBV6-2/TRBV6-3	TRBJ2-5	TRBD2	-	CASSYLGLAGVETQYF	TGTGCCAGCAGTTACCTGGGACTAGCGGGAGTGGAGACCCAGTACTTC
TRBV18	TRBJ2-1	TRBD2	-	CASSPPGGRSSYNEQFF	TGTGCCAGCTCACCACCGGGCGGGAGAAGCTCCTACAATGAGCAGTTCTTC
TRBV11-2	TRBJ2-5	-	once	CASSLSLVLETQYF	TGTGCCAGCAGCTTAAGTCTAGTATTGGAGACCCAGTACTTC